A single T cell receptor (beta chain) is shown here with its context. Antigen unknown. This CDR3 is built from 13 residues. Germline V gene lookup returns CDR1 SGHNT and CDR2 YYREEE (reference sequence). V lost 4 bases and J lost 6; bases outside the gene matches: 6. The entry originates in a study of cytomegalovirus exposure and HLA in healthy donors. PCR was performed using 60 Vbeta and 13 Jbeta primers. TCRdb's table, derived via immunoSEQ multiplex PCR, lists solely in-frame clones and lacks some. The table records 150,000 to 200,000 clones, roughly 73% of them present only once. The study's findings and limits: A later analysis showed that HLA-associated TCR beta chains had undergone more clonal expansion than equally common others.

The chain employs TRBV5-4 and TRBJ2-5; 7 bases are a match to TRBD1. The sequencing sample was made of PBMCs. The clonotype was recovered from a woman between 40 and 55 years old in good health and CMV-seropositive. CDR3 in amino acids: CASSPGQSQTQYF. For the CDR3, the DNA is TGTGCCAGCAGCCCGGGACAGTCCCAGACCCAGTACTTC.